This TCR beta chain was recovered during a study of T cell responses to AZD1222 COVID-19 vaccine. Study results and limitations: At baseline, seropositivity was found in only a handful of AZD1222 recipients. Of spike-specific TCRs, nearly half reportedly target regions left unmutated in variants. Vaccine-related CD4 TCRs covered spike, predominating at 160-218 and 743-854. All repertoire sampling was performed exclusively after the peak T cell response.

A remark on this clone: Antigen unknown.

Germline assignment: CDR1 SNHLY and CDR2 FYNNEI. The CDR3 is 11 amino acids. Trimming left V 5 bases short and J 8 bases short, with 6 bases between. Only in-frame clones appear in the TCRdb table, and some are missing; sequencing was by immunoSEQ multiplex PCR. The table has around 130,000 clones, 93% seen once. The source is an adult in good health. The J gene is TRBJ1-4, the V gene TRBV2; no definite D call. This specimen was peripheral blood, taken on day 0 of AZD1222 vaccination. The CDR3 nucleotides are TGTGCCAGCAGTTATTCAGAAAAACTGTTTTTT. Its translation: CASSYSEKLFF.